This TCR beta chain is drawn from a study of T cells in Graves' hyperthyroidism and ophthalmopathy. There are a few counts of this clonotype. Template material for amplifying TCR beta CDR3 regions consisted of RNA transcripts. The study used the HTBI primer set for a first-round RT-PCR of the TCR CDR3. MiXCR, run by TCRdb on the multiplex PCR reads, gives a single entry per CDR3 protein. Here the sample spans fewer than 400,000 distinct CDR3 sequences, 16% being singletons. Unmatched junction bases numbered 7, after V lost 5 bases and J lost 2 bases. Germline V gene sequence: CDR1 DFQATT, CDR2 SNEGSKA (reference sequence). This CDR3 spans 15 amino acids.

The clonotype was recovered from a man aged 25-45 years with Graves' hyperthyroidism. Source material: blood. The chain uses TRBV20-1 and TRBJ2-3; TRBD2 aligns across 10 bases. The DNA for the CDR3 is TGCAGTGCTCCTGATAGCGGGAGGTCCACAGATACGCAGTATTTT. It yields the protein CSAPDSGRSTDTQYF.